This TCR beta chain is from a study of neurological immune-mediated disorders. This clonotype was picked up many times. By 5'RACE with 10-nucleotide random UMIs, the cDNA was made. Every sequencing run generated over 180 million TCR-beta sequences from 15-18 subjects. TCRdb redid the calling of the 5' RACE reads with MiXCR, one entry per CDR3 protein. The sample has approximately 45,000 distinct CDR3 sequences, around an eighth seen once; the top ten hold around 10%. Time point described: longitudinal time-point 3. Germline V gene sequence: CDR1 DFQATT, CDR2 SNEGSKA (reference sequence). The ends were cut back, 3 bases at V and 0 bases at J, with 15 bases in the middle. The CDR3 loop spans 16 amino acids.

The sequence derives from a man younger than 45 in good health. The chain recombines TRBV20-1 with TRBJ2-1; TRBD2 is a possible D gene (7 bases). Material for sequencing was PBMCs. CDR3 protein: CSAREGGDPSYNEQFF. CDR3 DNA sequence: TGCAGTGCTAGGGAGGGGGGGGACCCCTCCTACAATGAGCAGTTCTTC.